This T cell receptor (beta chain) emerged from a study of technical replicates of blood from a few donors. Assay: immunoSEQ multiplex PCR; the TCRdb copy retains only in-frame clones and omits some. Here the sample spans tens of thousands of clones, 80% to 90% being singletons. Germline V lookup: CDR1 SGDLS, CDR2 YYNGEE. With 0 bases clipped from V and 1 base from J, the junction kept 5 bases outside the gene matches. The CDR3 has 17 residues. Sequenced sample: PBMCs. The sequence was collected from a human donor in good health. Some clones in this sample may be carry-over from other donors' samples. The chain combines TRBV9 with TRBJ2-1; 9 nucleotides agree with TRBD2. The CDR3 loop reads CASSVASGGWSYNEQFF. DNA for the CDR3: TGTGCCAGCAGCGTAGCAAGCGGGGGGTGGTCCTACAATGAGCAGTTCTTC.